In this sample, the clone carrying this T cell receptor beta chain turned up a few times. Its target is not known. This CDR3 comprises 13 residues. Germline CDR1 MNHNS, CDR2 SASEGT. V lost 7 bases and J 12 bases, leaving 21 bases between the germline ends. The sample belongs to a study of cytomegalovirus exposure and HLA in healthy donors. Findings and limits, study-wide: Presence/absence analyses rested on an assumption that sequencing depth was roughly uniform across donors. Cytomegalovirus association was assigned to more than 150 TCR beta chains. Rare TCR sequences predominated, though certain public TCRs were found in many donors. Later work found most CMV-associated TCR beta chains apparently HLA-restricted.

PCR was performed using 60 Vbeta and 13 Jbeta primers. Method: immunoSEQ multiplex PCR; TCRdb's copy keeps in-frame clones and lacks some. The profile shows approximately 100,000 clones, 74% of them singletons. The sequence came from a middle-aged man in good health and CMV-seropositive. This chain links TRBV6-1 with TRBJ1-1, with D possibly TRBD1 on 5 matching bases. The sample taken for sequencing was PBMCs. The CDR3 DNA sequence: TGTGCCAGCACCATATTACAGTCTGGGGGGACTTTCTTT. It encodes CASTILQSGGTFF.